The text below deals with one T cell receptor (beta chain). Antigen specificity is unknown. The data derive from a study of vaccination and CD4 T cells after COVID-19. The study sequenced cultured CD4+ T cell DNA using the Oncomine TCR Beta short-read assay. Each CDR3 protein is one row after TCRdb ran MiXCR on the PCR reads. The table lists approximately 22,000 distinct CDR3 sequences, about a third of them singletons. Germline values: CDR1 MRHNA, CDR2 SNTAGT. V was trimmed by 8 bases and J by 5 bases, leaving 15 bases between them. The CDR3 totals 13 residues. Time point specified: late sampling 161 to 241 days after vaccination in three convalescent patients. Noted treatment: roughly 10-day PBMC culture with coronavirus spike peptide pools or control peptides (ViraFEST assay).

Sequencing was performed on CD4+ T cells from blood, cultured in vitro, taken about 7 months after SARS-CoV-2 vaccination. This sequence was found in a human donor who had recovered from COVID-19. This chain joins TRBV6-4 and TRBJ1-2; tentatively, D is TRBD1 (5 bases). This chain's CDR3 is CASFWDRGYGYTF. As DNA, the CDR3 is TGTGCCAGCTTCTGGGACCGAGGATATGGCTACACCTTC.